This TCR beta chain stems from a study of PD-L1 blockade in urothelial cancer. Study as a whole: The study started patients on atezolizumab in about 2014, giving 1,200 mg intravenously every 3 weeks. Study patients had been treated with 0 to 3 previous chemotherapy regimens.

The CDR3 length is 14 residues. The germline gives CDR1 MDHEN, CDR2 SYDVKM. V trimming: 0 bases; J trimming: 4 bases; junction bases outside the gene matches: 2. This clone was counted between two and nine times. Libraries were prepared by immunoSEQ multiplex PCR; TCRdb keeps only in-frame clonotypes and omits some of them. The sample holds roughly 39,000 clones, just over 90% seen once. This sample's time point: pretreatment peripheral blood. This TCR was recovered from a woman aged 60 to 75 with urothelial cancer. This chain uses TRBV28 with TRBJ1-1, with TRBD1 identical over 7 bases. This sample comprised PBMCs, obtained around atezolizumab (anti-PD-L1) treatment. The CDR3 bases are TGTGCCAGCAGTTTATGGACAGGGCCCACTGAAGCTTTCTTT. Its protein is CASSLWTGPTEAFF.